This T cell receptor (beta chain) is drawn from a study of cytomegalovirus exposure and HLA in healthy donors. Broader study findings: An observed cluster of highly shared sequence variants was recorded as a likely sequencing artifact.

The PCR made use of 60 Vbeta and 13 Jbeta primers. This table comes from immunoSEQ multiplex PCR, and its TCRdb copy is limited to in-frame clones, with some not included. The sample contains 150,000 to 200,000 clones, about 85% of which appear only once. Note on this clone: Its antigen remains unidentified.

This clonotype originated in a man over 45 in good health and CMV-seropositive. The sample was PBMCs.

CDR3 DNA: TGTGCCAGCAGCTCCGGGCCGGGGTATGGCTACACCTTC. Translated: CASSSGPGYGYTF. This chain connects TRBV7-6 to TRBJ1-2; no definite D call. This CDR3 has 13 residues. The V end lost 4 bases, the J end lost 5 bases, and 11 bases lay between the germline ends. Germline V gives CDR1 SGHVS, CDR2 FNYEAQ. Full variable domain (outside the CDR3, taken from reference TRBV7-6 and TRBJ1-2): GAGVSQSPRYKVTKRGQDVALRCDPISGHVSLYWYRQALGQGPEFLTYFNYEAQQDKSGLPNDRFSAERPEGSISTLTIQRTEQRDSAMYRCASSSGPGYGYTFGSGTRLTVV.